The source of this T cell receptor beta chain is a study of blood T cell repertoires in COVID-19 (dated by TCRdb to 2018 to 2021). Regarding the complete study: The collaborator samples originated in the United States, Italy and Spain and spanned the acute and convalescent phases of COVID-19. The prospective study material was composed of cDNA or gDNA derived from T cells, B-cell-depleted T cells, or PBMCs. Deeply sampled blood TCRbeta repertoires from subjects exposed to, actively infected with, or recovered from COVID-19 were included in the dataset. The repertoires were released in a freely available public database meant as a resource for research on the immune response to SARS-CoV-2. The samples were drawn from the first 160 participants of the ongoing ImmuneRACE study and from some 1,300 subjects provided by 6 global collaborators. The sample metadata nearly always contained a de-identified subject ID, COVID-19 status, age in years and sex. Where available, HLA class I and class II types were obtained from metadata supplied by the sample provider rather than from assay-based typing.

In the prospective study, participants were roughly 18 to 95 years old, resided in around 25 geographic areas of the United States, and were enrolled through a virtual design. In the prospective study, cohorts were assigned on the basis of participant-reported clinical history obtained from a screening survey and a study questionnaire. Recovered participants in ImmuneRACE Cohort 3 were defined as having two consecutive negative NP/OP PCR tests, clearance from a healthcare professional, or resolution of symptoms. Each participant in the prospective study had whole blood, serum and a nasopharyngeal or oropharyngeal swab collected by mobile phlebotomists. Prospective study participants could optionally give additional blood draws and questionnaires over an approximately two-month period. Prospective study blood samples were shipped either frozen or at room temperature before DNA extraction. This clone was found once. Its antigen remains unidentified. Per-nucleotide qualities are absent, and no much larger clonotype sits a single base away.

TCRbeta CDR3 regions were amplified from genomic DNA using the immunoSEQ Assay, a bias-controlled multiplex PCR. Under the source paper's analysis protocol: The number of nucleated cells in each sample was estimated by amplification of reference gene primers within the assay. To quantify the absolute abundance of each unique TCRbeta CDR3 rearrangement, sequence reads were collapsed and filtered. Productive Simpson clonality was computed per sample as the square root of Simpson's diversity index over productive rearrangements. Held by TCRdb, this immuneACCESS table contains in-frame sequences only and omits some clones. Under half of the omission traces to an unresolved V gene where checked; the cause of the rest is unknown. That table gives V, J and clone size, and the DNA gave D and trimming. This sample comprises some 220,000 clones, about 87% of them detected only once. The top ten constitute roughly 2.7% of the sample.

Its CDR3 holds 15 amino acids, cysteine through phenylalanine. The only DNA kept is the CDR3, 45 bases in frame from the first base. Compared with germline, V lacks 5 bases and J lacks 4 bases; bases without a gene match: 5. In the germline V gene, CDR1 corresponds to SGHTA and CDR2 to FQGNSA. Study-wide conclusions, independent of this receptor: How much clinical and demographic metadata was included differed by source and by participant, and the metadata was provided uncurated.

The V gene is TRBV7-2 and the J gene is TRBJ1-3, and TRBD1 matches 10 of the central bases. The sequenced material came from PBMCs or T cells enriched from blood (not recorded which). This clonotype originated in a woman aged 25 to 39 who had recovered from COVID-19. At the DNA level, the sequence is TGTGCCAGCAGCCCGACAGGGGGCTTAGGAAACACCATATATTTT. Translated, it reads CASSPTGGLGNTIYF.